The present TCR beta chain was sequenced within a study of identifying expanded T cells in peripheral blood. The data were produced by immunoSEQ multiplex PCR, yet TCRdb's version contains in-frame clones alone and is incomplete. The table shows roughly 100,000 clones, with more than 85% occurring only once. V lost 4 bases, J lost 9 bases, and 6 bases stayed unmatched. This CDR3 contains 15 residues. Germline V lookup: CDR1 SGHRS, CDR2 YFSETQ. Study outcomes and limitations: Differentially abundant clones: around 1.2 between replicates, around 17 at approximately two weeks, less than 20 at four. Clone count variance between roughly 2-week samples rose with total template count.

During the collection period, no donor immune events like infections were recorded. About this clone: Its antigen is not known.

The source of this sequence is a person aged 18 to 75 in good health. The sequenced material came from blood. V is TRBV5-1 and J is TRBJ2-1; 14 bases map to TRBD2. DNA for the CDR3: TGCGCCAGCAGCCCAGGGACTAGCGGGGGAGGTGAGCAGTTCTTC. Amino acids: CASSPGTSGGGEQFF.